The entry below describes one T cell receptor beta chain. The sample originates from a study of blood T cell repertoires in COVID-19. Sequenced by immunoSEQ multiplex PCR; TCRdb stores in-frame clones only, minus some. The table records about 71,000 clones, approximately 80% of them present only once. The CDR3 sequence is 15 residues long. Looked up from germline, CDR1 is SNHLY and CDR2 is FYNNEI. V gave up 2 bases and J gave up 4 bases; unmatched junction bases: 8. The TCR was taken from a man in his 70s with acute or convalescent COVID-19. V gene TRBV2 combines with J gene TRBJ2-7; TRBD1 aligns across 7 bases. Sequencing was performed on peripheral blood. DNA of the CDR3: TGTGCCAGCAGTGAACTCGGACAGGCAGGGTACGAGCAGTACTTC. Protein product: CASSELGQAGYEQYF.